This T cell receptor (beta chain) comes out of a study of shared clonotypes between healthy human individuals. In the original analysis: ImmunoSEQ output lacked quality scores and full-length reads, limiting matched filtering. Generated by immunoSEQ multiplex PCR, the TCRdb table keeps only in-frame clones and is missing some. That table gives V, J and clone size, and the DNA gave D and trimming. The table shows 2 million to 2.5 million clones, with roughly 90% occurring only once. The germline gives CDR1 SNHLY, CDR2 FYNNEI. This CDR3 has 13 amino acids. V lost 8 bases, J lost 2 bases, and 6 bases stayed unmatched.

The clonotype was recovered from a man younger than 35 in good health. Some clones in this sample may be carry-over from other donors' samples. Sequences were obtained from naive CD4+ T cells from PBMCs. Subset reported: CD45RA+ positively selected. The chain employs TRBV2 and TRBJ2-7; 7 nucleotides align to TRBD1. The chain's CDR3 is CASAGTAAYEQYF. CDR3 sequence (DNA): TGTGCCAGCGCCGGGACAGCCGCCTACGAGCAGTACTTC.